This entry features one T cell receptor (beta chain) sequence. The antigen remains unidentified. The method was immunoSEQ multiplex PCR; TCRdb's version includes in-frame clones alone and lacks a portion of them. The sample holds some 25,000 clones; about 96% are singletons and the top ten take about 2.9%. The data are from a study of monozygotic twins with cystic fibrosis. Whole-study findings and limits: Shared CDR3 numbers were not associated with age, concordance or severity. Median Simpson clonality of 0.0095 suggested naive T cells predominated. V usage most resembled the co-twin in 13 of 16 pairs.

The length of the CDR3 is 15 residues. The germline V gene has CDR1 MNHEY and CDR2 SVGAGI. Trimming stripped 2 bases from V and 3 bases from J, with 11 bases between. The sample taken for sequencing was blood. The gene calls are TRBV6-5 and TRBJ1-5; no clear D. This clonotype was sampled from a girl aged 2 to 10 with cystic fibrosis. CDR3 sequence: CASSYPFTYNQPQHF. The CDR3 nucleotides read TGTGCCAGCAGTTACCCATTTACTTACAATCAGCCCCAGCATTTT.